This T cell receptor (beta chain) was found in a study of CD8 T cells in ankylosing spondylitis. TCRdb reprocessed the 5' RACE reads via MiXCR and lists one record per CDR3 protein. Altogether roughly 230,000 distinct CDR3 sequences are present, about a sixth being singletons, with the ten largest covering roughly 34%. Study-wide results and caveats: There were earlier reports of some motif variants in reactive arthritis synovial fluid and blood. In ankylosing spondylitis patients, matched synovial fluid reportedly showed significant enrichment of disease-linked clones.

Germline loops: CDR1 MGHDK, CDR2 SYGVNS. V shed 7 bases, J shed 7 bases, and the junction held 6 bases outside the gene matches. CDR3 length: 14 amino acids. As for this clonotype: Its cognate antigen is unknown.

The chain is built from TRBV25-1 and TRBJ2-2; 10 nucleotides agree with TRBD1. The TCR originated in a male donor with ankylosing spondylitis or in good health (not recorded which). Sample: blood, either unsorted or a sorted T cell fraction (not recorded which). CDR3 nucleotide sequence: TGTGCCAGCAACAGACAGGGGGCTGGCGGGGAGCTGTTTTTT. Its protein product is CASNRQGAGGELFF.